The subject of this entry is one TCR beta chain. Its antigen is unknown. The sample belongs to a study of T cell repertoires in cytomegalovirus infection. The overall study: Both recently identified HLA-C-restricted and well-studied HLA-B-restricted CMV epitopes were used in the study. Evidence of both CMV infection and a matching HLA type came from public TCR beta signatures.

TCRdb reanalysed the reads using MiXCR and keeps one entry per CDR3 protein. The sample contains around 77,000 distinct CDR3 sequences, more than 20% of which appear only once. The CDR3 has 13 amino acids. Per germline, CDR1 PRHDT and CDR2 FYEKMQ (reference sequence). The ends were cut back, 6 bases at V and 6 bases at J, with 14 bases in the middle. Findings and limits, study-wide: Frequencies of public TCR beta families were cumulated, and this identified carriers of CMV plus the relevant HLA. Predominance within the ex vivo response was attributable to HLA-C-restricted CMV-specific TCR beta clonotypes.

Sequencing was performed on CD8+ T cells from cultured PBMCs, taken from culture after CMV antigen stimulation. This sequence originates from a human donor in good health (CMV status not recorded). Some clones in this sample may be carry-over from other donors' samples. V and J are TRBV13 and TRBJ1-2; D gene unclear. CDR3: CASSLMDGDGYTF. In nucleotides, the CDR3 is TGTGCCAGCAGTTTAATGGACGGGGATGGCTACACCTTC.